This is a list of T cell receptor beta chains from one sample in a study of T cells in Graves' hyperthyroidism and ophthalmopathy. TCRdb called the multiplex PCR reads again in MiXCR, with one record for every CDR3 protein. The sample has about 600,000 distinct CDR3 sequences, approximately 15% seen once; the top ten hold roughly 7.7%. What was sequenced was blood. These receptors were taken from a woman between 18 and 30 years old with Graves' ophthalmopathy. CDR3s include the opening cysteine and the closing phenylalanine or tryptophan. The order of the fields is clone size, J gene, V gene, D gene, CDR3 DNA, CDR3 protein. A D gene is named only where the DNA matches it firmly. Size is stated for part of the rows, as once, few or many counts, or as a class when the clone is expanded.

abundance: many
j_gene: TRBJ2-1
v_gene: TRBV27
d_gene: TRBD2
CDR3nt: TGTGCCAGCAGCCGCACACTAGCGGGAGATGTGTTCTTC
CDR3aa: CASSRTLAGDVFF

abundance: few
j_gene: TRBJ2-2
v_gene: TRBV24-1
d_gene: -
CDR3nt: TGTGCCACCAGTGATGAGGCCCTAGCTGGGTTCATTTCCGGGGAGCTGTTTTTT
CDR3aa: CATSDEALAGFISGELFF

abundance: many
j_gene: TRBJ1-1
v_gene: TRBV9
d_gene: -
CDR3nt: TGTGCCAGCAGCGCCGAGACCGGAGGCACTGAAGCTTTCTTT
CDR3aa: CASSAETGGTEAFF

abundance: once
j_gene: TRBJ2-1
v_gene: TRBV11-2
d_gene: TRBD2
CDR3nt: TGTGCCAGCAGCCCCCGGACTAGCGGGAGTGCCCACAATGAGCAGTTCTTC
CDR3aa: CASSPRTSGSAHNEQFF

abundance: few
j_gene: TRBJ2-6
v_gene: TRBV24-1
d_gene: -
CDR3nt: TGTGCCACCAGTGATTTGCTAGGGGCTGGGGCCAACGTCCTGACTTTC
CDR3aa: CATSDLLGAGANVLTF

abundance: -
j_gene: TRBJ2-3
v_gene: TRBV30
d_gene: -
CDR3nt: TGTGCCTGGAGTGTAGGGGGTGGAGATACGCAGTATTTT
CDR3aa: CAWSVGGGDTQYF

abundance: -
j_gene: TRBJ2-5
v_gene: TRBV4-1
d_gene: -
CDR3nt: TGCGCCAGCAGCCAAGTAGAACATTCGTGGCTCCAAGAGACCCAGTACTTC
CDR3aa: CASSQVEHSWLQETQYF

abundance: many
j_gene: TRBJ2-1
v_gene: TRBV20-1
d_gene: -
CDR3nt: TGCAGTGCTCAAGGAGGAAGCAGCCCACGGTACAATGAGCAGTTCTTC
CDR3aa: CSAQGGSSPRYNEQFF

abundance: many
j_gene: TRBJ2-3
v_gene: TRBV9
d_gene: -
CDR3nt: TGTGCCAGCAGCGTAGACCAGTTTGCAGATACGCAGTATTTT
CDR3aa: CASSVDQFADTQYF

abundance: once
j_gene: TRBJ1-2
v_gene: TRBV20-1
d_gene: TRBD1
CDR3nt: TGCAGTGCTAGAGCCCCGAATAGGGGGCTAGGAGGCTACACCTTC
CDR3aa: CSARAPNRGLGGYTF

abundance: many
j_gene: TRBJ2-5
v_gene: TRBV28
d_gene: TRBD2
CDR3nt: TGTGCCAGCACTCCGGGACTAGCGGGAGTGGAGACCCAGTACTTC
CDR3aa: CASTPGLAGVETQYF

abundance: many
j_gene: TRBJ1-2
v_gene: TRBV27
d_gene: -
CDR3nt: TGTGCCAGCAGTTTAGACCGATTTGACTATTATGGCTACACCTTC
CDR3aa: CASSLDRFDYYGYTF

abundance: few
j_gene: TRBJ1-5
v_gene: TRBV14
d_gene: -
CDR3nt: TGTGCCAGCAGTCGCCTTCCGACCGGGCAGGATAGCAATCAGCCCCAGCATTTT
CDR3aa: CASSRLPTGQDSNQPQHF

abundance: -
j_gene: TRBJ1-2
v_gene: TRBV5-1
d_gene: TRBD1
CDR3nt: TGCGCCAGCACCCTGGGACAGCCCTATGGCTACACCTTC
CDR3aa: CASTLGQPYGYTF

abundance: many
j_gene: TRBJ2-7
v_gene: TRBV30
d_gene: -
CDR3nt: TGTGCCTGGAGTGTAGGTGGAAGCTACGAGCAGTACTTC
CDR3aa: CAWSVGGSYEQYF

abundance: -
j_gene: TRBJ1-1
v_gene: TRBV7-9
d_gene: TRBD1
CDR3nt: TGTGCCAGCAGCACACCAAGACAGGGGGAAATGAACACTGAAGCTTTCTTT
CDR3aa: CASSTPRQGEMNTEAFF

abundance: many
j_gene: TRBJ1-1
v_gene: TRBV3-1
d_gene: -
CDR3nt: TGTGCCAGCAGCCAAGGGGGTTTAGGCACTGAAGCTTTCTTT
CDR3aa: CASSQGGLGTEAFF

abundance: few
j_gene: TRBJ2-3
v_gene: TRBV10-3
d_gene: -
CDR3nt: TGTGCCATCAGTGAAAGCTGGTCTAGCACAGATACGCAGTATTTT
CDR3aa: CAISESWSSTDTQYF

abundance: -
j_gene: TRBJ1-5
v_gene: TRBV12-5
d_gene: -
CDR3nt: TGTGCTAGTGGTTTCGCCCGGTCGGGGCGGAATCAGCCCCAGCATTTT
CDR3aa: CASGFARSGRNQPQHF

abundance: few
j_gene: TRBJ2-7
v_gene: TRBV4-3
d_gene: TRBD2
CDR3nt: TGCGCCAGCAGCCAAGGGTTTCTAGCGGGAAACCCCTACGAGCAGTACTTC
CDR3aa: CASSQGFLAGNPYEQYF

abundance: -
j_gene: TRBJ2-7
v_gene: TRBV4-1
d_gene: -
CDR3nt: TGCGCCAGCAGCCAAGACCAAACGGGCCCGTCCTACGAGCAGTACTTC
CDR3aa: CASSQDQTGPSYEQYF

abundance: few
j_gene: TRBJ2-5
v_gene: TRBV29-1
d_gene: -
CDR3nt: TGCGGCGTTGAGCCCAGACAGGGACTAGAGACCCAGTACTTC
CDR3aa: CGVEPRQGLETQYF

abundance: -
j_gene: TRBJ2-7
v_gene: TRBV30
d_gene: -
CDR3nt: TGTGCCTGGAGCCCCGGGACGGGGGAGCAGTACTTC
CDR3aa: CAWSPGTGEQYF

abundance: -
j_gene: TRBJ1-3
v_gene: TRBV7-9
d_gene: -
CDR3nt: TGTGCCAAAACCAGTTATTCTGGAAACACCATATATTTT
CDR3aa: CAKTSYSGNTIYF

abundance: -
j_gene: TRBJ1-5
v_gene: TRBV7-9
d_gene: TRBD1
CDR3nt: TGTGCCAGCAGAAGGTACAGGGGAAATAGCAATCAGCCCCAGCATTTT
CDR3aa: CASRRYRGNSNQPQHF

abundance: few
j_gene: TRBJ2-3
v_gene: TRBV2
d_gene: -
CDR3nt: TGTGCCAGCAGTGCGGAGACAGATACGCAGTATTTT
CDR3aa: CASSAETDTQYF

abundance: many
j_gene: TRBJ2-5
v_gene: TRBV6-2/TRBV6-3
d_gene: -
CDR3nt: TGTGCCAGCACCCTCGATTCCACAGGGACCCAGTACTTC
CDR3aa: CASTLDSTGTQYF

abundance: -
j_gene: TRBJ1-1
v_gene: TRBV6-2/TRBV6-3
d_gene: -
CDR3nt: TGTGCCAGCAGCCCCAGGATTGGGGGAAACACTGAAGCTTTCTTT
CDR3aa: CASSPRIGGNTEAFF

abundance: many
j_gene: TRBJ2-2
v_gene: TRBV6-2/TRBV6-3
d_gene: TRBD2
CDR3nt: TGTGCCAGCAGTTACTCGCTTGGGCTAGCGGGAGTCGGGGAGCTGTTTTTT
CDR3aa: CASSYSLGLAGVGELFF

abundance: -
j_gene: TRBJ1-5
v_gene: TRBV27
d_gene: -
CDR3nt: TGTGCCACCGCGATGGGGCCCAATCAGCCCCAGCATTTT
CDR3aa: CATAMGPNQPQHF

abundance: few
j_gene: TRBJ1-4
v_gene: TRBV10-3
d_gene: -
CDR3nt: TGTGCCATCAGCCGGGGCCTCTCAACTAATGAAAAACTGTTTTTT
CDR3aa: CAISRGLSTNEKLFF

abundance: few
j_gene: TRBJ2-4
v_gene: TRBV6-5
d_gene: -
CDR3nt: TGTGCCAGCAGTTACACGGGACCACATATAGCCAAAAACATTCAGTACTTC
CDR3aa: CASSYTGPHIAKNIQYF

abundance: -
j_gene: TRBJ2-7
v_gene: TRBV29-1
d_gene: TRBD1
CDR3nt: TGCAGCGTTGAATCGGGGACAGCTCACTCCTACGGGCAGTACTTC
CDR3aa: CSVESGTAHSYGQYF

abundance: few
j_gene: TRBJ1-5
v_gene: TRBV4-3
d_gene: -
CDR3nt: TGCGCCAGCAGCCAAGACACCTGGGGGCGTTACTATCAGCCCCAGCATTTT
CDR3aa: CASSQDTWGRYYQPQHF

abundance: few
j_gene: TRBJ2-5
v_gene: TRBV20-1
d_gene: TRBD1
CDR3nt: TGCAGTGCTAGAGTCGGGACAGGGGGTGGTGGAGGGACCCAGTACTTC
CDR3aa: CSARVGTGGGGGTQYF

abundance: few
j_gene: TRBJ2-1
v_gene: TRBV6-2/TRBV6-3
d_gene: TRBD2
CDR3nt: TGTGCCAGCAGTCACTTCTTTTCGGGAGGGCCTAACCTCTCCTACAATGAGCAGTTCTTC
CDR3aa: CASSHFFSGGPNLSYNEQFF

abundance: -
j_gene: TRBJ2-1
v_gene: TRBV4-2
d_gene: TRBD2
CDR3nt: TGTGCCAGCAGCCAAGATGCTACCGGGGGGAACTACAATGAGCAGTTCTTC
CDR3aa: CASSQDATGGNYNEQFF

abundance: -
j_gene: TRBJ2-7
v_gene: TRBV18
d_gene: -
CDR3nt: TGTGCCAGCTCACCGGGATTCCGACGGCCCTACGAGCAGTACTTC
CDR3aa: CASSPGFRRPYEQYF

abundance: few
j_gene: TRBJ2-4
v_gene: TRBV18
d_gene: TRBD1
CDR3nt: TGTGCCAGCTCACCCGGGACAGGGGGTCTTGAAAACATTCAGTACTTC
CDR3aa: CASSPGTGGLENIQYF

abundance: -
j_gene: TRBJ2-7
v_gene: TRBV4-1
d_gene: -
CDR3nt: TGCGCCAGCAGCCAAGACTTCGTGCCGGACTCCTACGAGCAGTACTTC
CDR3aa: CASSQDFVPDSYEQYF

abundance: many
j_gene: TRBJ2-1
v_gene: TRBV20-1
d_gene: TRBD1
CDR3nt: TGCAGTGCTACCGCTTGGGGACAGGGGGGTGGCAATGAGCAGTTCTTC
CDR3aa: CSATAWGQGGGNEQFF

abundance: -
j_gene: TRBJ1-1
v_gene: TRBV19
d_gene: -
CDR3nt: TGTGCCAGTAGTATCCGCCCATGGACTGAAGCTTTCTTT
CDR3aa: CASSIRPWTEAFF

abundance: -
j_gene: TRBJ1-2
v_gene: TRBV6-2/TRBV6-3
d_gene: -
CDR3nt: TGTGCCATCAGGCCCCGTTTGGGCAGGGATGGCTACACCTTC
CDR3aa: CAIRPRLGRDGYTF

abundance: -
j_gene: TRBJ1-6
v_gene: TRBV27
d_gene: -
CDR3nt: TGTGCCAGCAATCTACAGCCAGGTCCCTATAATTCACCCCTCCACTTT
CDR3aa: CASNLQPGPYNSPLHF

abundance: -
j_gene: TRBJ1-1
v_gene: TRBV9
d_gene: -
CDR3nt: TGTGCCAGCAGCCTATCGCCCGGGCCCTACACTGAAGCTTTCTTT
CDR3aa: CASSLSPGPYTEAFF

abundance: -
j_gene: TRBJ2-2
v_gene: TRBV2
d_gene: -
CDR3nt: TGTGCCAGCACTATTGGGAACACCGGGGAGCTGTTTTTT
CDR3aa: CASTIGNTGELFF

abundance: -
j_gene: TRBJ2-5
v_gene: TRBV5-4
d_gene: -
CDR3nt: TGTGCCAGCAGCTCCCCGCGCTCCCAAGAGACCCAGTACTTC
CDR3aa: CASSSPRSQETQYF

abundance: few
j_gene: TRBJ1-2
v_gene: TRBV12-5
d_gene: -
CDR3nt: TGTGCTAGTGGTTTCATCCCTGGGGGCTATGGCTACACCTTC
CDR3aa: CASGFIPGGYGYTF

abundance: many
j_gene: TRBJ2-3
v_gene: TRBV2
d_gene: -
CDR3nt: TGTGCCAGCTCAGGGGATATGGCCGATACGCAGTATTTT
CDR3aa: CASSGDMADTQYF

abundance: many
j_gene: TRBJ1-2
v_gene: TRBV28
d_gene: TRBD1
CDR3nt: TGTGCCAGCAGTTTACCTGCGACAGGGAACTATGGCTACACCTTC
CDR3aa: CASSLPATGNYGYTF

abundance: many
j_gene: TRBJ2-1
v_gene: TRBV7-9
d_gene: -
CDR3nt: TGTGCCAGCAGCAAAGCGGACGTAAACAATGAGCAGTTCTTC
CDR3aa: CASSKADVNNEQFF